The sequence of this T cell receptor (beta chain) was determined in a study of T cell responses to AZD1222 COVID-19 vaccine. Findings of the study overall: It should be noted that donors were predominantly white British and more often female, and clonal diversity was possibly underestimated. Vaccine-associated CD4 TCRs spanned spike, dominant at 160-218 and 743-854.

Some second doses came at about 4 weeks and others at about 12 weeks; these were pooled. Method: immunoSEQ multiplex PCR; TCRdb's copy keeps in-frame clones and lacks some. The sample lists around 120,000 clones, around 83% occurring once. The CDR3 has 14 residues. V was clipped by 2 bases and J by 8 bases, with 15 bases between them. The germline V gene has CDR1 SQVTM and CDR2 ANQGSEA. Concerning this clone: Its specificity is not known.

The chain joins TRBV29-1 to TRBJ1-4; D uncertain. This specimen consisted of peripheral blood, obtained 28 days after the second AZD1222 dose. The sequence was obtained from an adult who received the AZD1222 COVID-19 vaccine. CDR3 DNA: TGCAGCGTTGAAAGAAAAGTTACGAGGGAAAAACTGTTTTTT. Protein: CSVERKVTREKLFF.